Sequencing of this T cell receptor (beta chain) was carried out in a study of early T cells in non-severe SARS-CoV-2 infection. This clonotype was recorded a few times. TCRdb called the 5' RACE reads again in MiXCR, with one record for every CDR3 protein. The data hold approximately 65,000 distinct CDR3 sequences, with more than 10% observed a single time. Germline lookup yields CDR1 SGHRS and CDR2 YFSETQ. The CDR3 has 16 amino acids. The V gene end was trimmed by 4 bases and the J gene end by 6 bases; junction bases not matched to a gene: 11. Sequencing input: whole blood. The gene calls are TRBV5-1 and TRBJ2-2; 8 bases are a match to TRBD1. The receptor's source is an adult who was a healthcare worker with PCR-confirmed SARS-CoV-2 infection or an uninfected control (not recorded which). CDR3: CASSPPGQAGSGELFF. The CDR3 DNA reads as TGCGCCAGCAGCCCACCGGGACAGGCTGGGTCCGGGGAGCTGTTTTTT.